One T cell receptor beta chain is described in this entry. Its antigen is undetermined. PCR employed 60 Vbeta and 13 Jbeta primers. Method: immunoSEQ multiplex PCR; TCRdb's copy keeps in-frame clones and lacks some. Across 100,000 to 150,000 clones, the top ten clones capture under 3.5% of the sample. This sample is part of a study of cytomegalovirus exposure and HLA in healthy donors. Overall study: Out of about 170 million T cells, an earlier analysis found over 100 million unique TCR beta sequences in total. Findings and limits, study-wide: A later analysis found TCR association rates differed by HLA locus, highest for DRB1 and lowest for HLA-C.

The CDR3 is 16 residues long. The germline gives CDR1 SGDLS, CDR2 YYNGEE. J gave up 11 bases and V 3 bases, and 17 bases lay outside the gene matches. This chain links TRBV9 with TRBJ2-5, with TRBD1 matching 9 bases. The TCR originated in a young man in good health and CMV-seronegative. Sequenced input: PBMCs. The DNA for the CDR3 is TGTGCCAGCAGCGAAAGCTCGGACAGGGGAAAAGGAGAGCAGTACTTC. Translated, it gives CASSESSDRGKGEQYF. Supplemented by reference TRBV9 and TRBJ2-5, the full variable domain reads DSGVTQTPKHLITATGQRVTLRCSPRSGDLSVYWYQQSLDQGLQFLIQYYNGEERAKGNILERFSAQQFPDLHSELNLSSLELGDSALYFCASSESSDRGKGEQYFGPGTRLLVL.